One and the same sample provided the 11 T cell receptor beta chains below, sequenced in a study of regulatory T cells in long-lasting Graves disease. Time point noted: persistent/refractory GD, antithyroid drugs over 5 years with positive TRAb. Extracted PBMC RNA gave rise to the TCR library. iRepertoire HTBI primers and Arm-PCR of CDR3 regions built TCR beta libraries. TCRdb called the multiplex PCR reads again in MiXCR, with one record for every CDR3 protein. The sample contains 400,000 to 450,000 distinct CDR3 sequences, around 20% of which appear only once. Sequencing used peripheral blood mononuclear cells (PBMCs), obtained when the disease was refractory, from a patient treated with antithyroid drugs. Receptor source: a female donor with Graves disease.

This chain connects TRBV11-3 to TRBJ2-1; tentatively, D is TRBD1 (5 bases). Deletions cut 3 bases from V and 10 bases from J, with 13 bases between. The CDR3 sequence is 13 residues long. Germline CDR1 and CDR2: SGHNT and YENEEA. CDR3 protein: CASSFTQGGEQFF. In nucleotides, the CDR3 is TGTGCCAGCAGCTTTACGCAGGGTGGCGAGCAGTTCTTC.

The chain has TRBV6-1 and TRBJ2-7; TRBD2 agrees at 8 bases. CDR1 is MNHNS, CDR2 SASEGT, per germline. V lost 7 bases to trimming and J lost 3 bases; unmatched junction nucleotides: 5. This CDR3 is 13 amino acids long. The CDR3: CASKGLVNYEQYF. DNA of the CDR3: TGTGCCAGCAAGGGACTAGTTAACTACGAGCAGTACTTC.

The V and J genes are TRBV20-1 and TRBJ2-1; possibly TRBD1 or TRBD2 for D (6 bases each). CDR1 and CDR2 from the germline V gene are DFQATT and SNEGSKA (reference sequence). The CDR3 sequence is 15 residues long. Trimming cost V 6 bases and J 0 bases, with 15 bases left between them. The DNA for the CDR3 is TGCAGTGCCTTAGGACCGGGGGCCTCCTACAATGAGCAGTTCTTC. Protein: CSALGPGASYNEQFF.

J is TRBJ1-2 and V is TRBV13; 8 nucleotides align to TRBD1. CDR1 is PRHDT, CDR2 FYEKMQ, per germline (reference sequence). V was pared by 3 bases and J by 6 bases, with 9 bases of the junction left unmatched. The CDR3 runs to 15 residues. This CDR3 is CASSFWAGGKDGYTF. In DNA, the CDR3 is TGTGCCAGCAGCTTCTGGGCAGGGGGCAAGGATGGCTACACCTTC.

This chain joins TRBV11-3 and TRBJ2-2; TRBD2 matches 7 bases. The germline CDR1 and CDR2 sequences are SGHNT and YENEEA. This CDR3 contains 13 residues. Trimming took 5 bases from V and 6 from J; bases not matched to a gene: 3. The CDR3 reads CASSRTRSGELFF. In nucleotides, the CDR3 is TGTGCCAGCAGCCGGACTAGATCCGGGGAGCTGTTTTTT. The full variable domain, rest sourced from reference TRBV11-3 and TRBJ2-2, is EAGVVQSPRYKIIEKKQPVAFWCNPISGHNTLYWYLQNLGQGPELLIRYENEEAVDDSQLPKDRFSAERLKGVDSTLKIQPAELGDSAVYLCASSRTRSGELFFGEGSRLTVL.

This clonotype was detected a few times. The chain employs TRBV27 and TRBJ1-4; TRBD1 agrees at 7 bases. Germline-derived CDR1 and CDR2 are MNHEY and SMNVEV (reference sequence). The V gene end was trimmed by 6 bases and the J gene end by 7 bases; junction bases not matched to a gene: 14. The CDR3 consists of 16 residues. CDR3 nucleotides: TGTGCCAGCAGCTCTTTCGACAGGGCTTTTAGTGAAAAACTGTTTTTT. Translation: CASSSFDRAFSEKLFF.

The chain carries TRBV20-1 and TRBJ1-1; D might be TRBD1 (6 bases). With 0 bases removed from V and 2 bases from J, the gap between germline ends came to 10 bases. Looked up from germline, CDR1 is DFQATT and CDR2 is SNEGSKA (reference sequence). The CDR3 runs to 14 residues. The CDR3, as DNA: TGCAGTGCTAGAGATCCAGGGACAAACACTGAAGCTTTCTTT. This gives the protein CSARDPGTNTEAFF.

This clonotype appeared a few times. The chain carries TRBV20-1 and TRBJ1-5; D gene unclear. CDR3 length: 11 amino acids. Germline-derived CDR1 and CDR2 are DFQATT and SNEGSKA (reference sequence). Trimming pared 2 bases from V and 7 bases from J, leaving 6 bases between. Here the CDR3 DNA reads TGCAGTGCTAGACTTCGCCAGCCCCAGCATTTT. It specifies CSARLRQPQHF.

The rearrangement joins TRBV6-1 to TRBJ1-1, with D possibly matching TRBD1 (5 bases). Trimming left V 7 bases short and J 4 bases short, with 13 bases between. The CDR3 length is 13 residues. Germline lookup yields CDR1 MNHNS and CDR2 SASEGT. CDR3 protein: CASTQSGGTEAFF. The CDR3, as DNA: TGTGCCAGCACCCAAAGTGGGGGCACTGAAGCTTTCTTT.

This clonotype was observed a few times. The V gene is TRBV12-3 or TRBV12-4, the J gene TRBJ2-2; D uncertain. Trimming took off 6 bases at V and 1 base at J, with 15 bases between the two ends. The CDR3 consists of 16 residues. CDR3 sequence reads: CASSPQGQLNTGELFF. The CDR3 DNA sequence: TGTGCCAGCAGCCCTCAAGGGCAGCTGAACACCGGGGAGCTGTTTTTT.

The chain is built from TRBV2 and TRBJ2-5; possible D gene TRBD1, 5 bases. The length of the CDR3 is 15 residues. Looked up from germline, CDR1 is SNHLY and CDR2 is FYNNEI. Trimming took off 5 bases at V and 5 bases at J, with 18 bases between the two ends. CDR3 DNA sequence: TGTGCCAGCAGTTTAGGGCAGGGCAGCAGGGAGACCCAGTACTTC. Translation gives CASSLGQGSRETQYF.